The T cell receptor (beta chain) under discussion was sequenced for a study of T cells expressing NK-cell markers. Across the study: TCR beta repertoires came from sorted CD3+CD56+NKG2C+, CD3+CD56+NKG2C- and CD3+CD56-NKG2C+ T cells.

For each CDR3 protein, TCRdb gives one entry from its re-call of the 5' RACE reads, without DNA. The table lists about 170,000 distinct CDR3 sequences. CDR1 and CDR2 (germline): MNHEY, SMNVEV (reference sequence). The CDR3 runs 15 residues. Sample: blood T cells: a sorted CD56 or NKG2C T cell subset, CD4+ or CD8+ T cells, or bulk PBMC T cells (not recorded which). The source of this sequence is a man between 18 and 69 years old in good health. This chain joins TRBV27 and TRBJ2-5; TCRdb's D call, TRBD1, is unchecked because there is no DNA. This CDR3 is CASSLLGGQQETQYF.